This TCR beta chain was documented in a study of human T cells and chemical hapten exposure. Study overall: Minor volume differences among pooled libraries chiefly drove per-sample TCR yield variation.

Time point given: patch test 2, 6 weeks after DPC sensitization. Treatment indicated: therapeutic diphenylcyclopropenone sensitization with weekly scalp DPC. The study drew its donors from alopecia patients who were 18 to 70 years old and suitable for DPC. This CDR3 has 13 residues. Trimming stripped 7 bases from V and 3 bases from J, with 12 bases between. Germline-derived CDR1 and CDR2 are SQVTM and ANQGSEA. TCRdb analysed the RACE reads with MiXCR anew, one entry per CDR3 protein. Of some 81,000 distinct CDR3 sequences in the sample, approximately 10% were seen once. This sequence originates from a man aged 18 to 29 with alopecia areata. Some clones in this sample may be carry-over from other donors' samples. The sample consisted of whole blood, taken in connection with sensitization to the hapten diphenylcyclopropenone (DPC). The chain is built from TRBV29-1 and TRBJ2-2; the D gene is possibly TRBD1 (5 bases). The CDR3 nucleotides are TGCAGCGGGGGCTCCGGAGACACCGGGGAGCTGTTTTTT. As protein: CSGGSGDTGELFF.